The 6 T cell receptor beta chains in this list originate from one sample, sequenced in a study of blood T cell repertoires in COVID-19. Repertoires were generated with immunoSEQ multiplex PCR, while TCRdb's copy carries only in-frame clones and drops some. The profile shows 150,000 or so clones, about 79% of them singletons. The sequenced sample consisted of peripheral blood. All receptors come from a woman of 80 years or more with active or convalescent COVID-19.

J is TRBJ1-2 and V is TRBV6-4, with 7 bases lining up with TRBD1. CDR3 length: 14 residues. The germline gives CDR1 MRHNA, CDR2 SNTAGT. Trimming removed 1 base from V and 5 bases from J; junction bases left unmatched: 4. Here the CDR3 reads CASSDYAGGYGYTF. The CDR3, as DNA: TGTGCCAGCAGTGACTACGCAGGGGGTTATGGCTACACCTTC.

This clone was observed a handful of times. The gene calls are TRBV7-2 and TRBJ2-7, with 9 bases aligning to TRBD2. Germline V CDR1 and CDR2: SGHTA, FQGNSA. V lost 4 bases, J lost 4 bases, and 5 bases stayed unmatched. This CDR3 comprises 14 residues. CDR3 DNA: TGTGCCAGCAGCTCGGTAGCGGGGGCGTACGAGCAGTACTTC. Amino acids: CASSSVAGAYEQYF.

In its sample, this clone was seen a few times. The chain carries TRBV5-4 and TRBJ2-5; a weak D match, TRBD1 (5 bases). Germline V gene sequence: CDR1 SGHNT, CDR2 YYREEE (reference sequence). V lost 4 bases and J 3 bases, leaving 13 bases between the germline ends. CDR3 length equals 14 residues. The CDR3 DNA reads as TGTGCCAGCAGCCTGGACAACGCGGAAGAGACCCAGTACTTC. Protein sequence: CASSLDNAEETQYF.

J is TRBJ1-6 and V is TRBV7-6; a possible D gene is TRBD1 (5 bases). Germline V CDR1 and CDR2: SGHVS, FNYEAQ. This CDR3 spans 12 amino acids. V was clipped by 6 bases and J by 14 bases, with 14 bases between them. CDR3 in DNA: TGTGCCAGCAGTCTCGGGGGATTCACCCTCCACTTT. It codes for CASSLGGFTLHF.

The chain joins TRBV7-9 to TRBJ1-5, with 7 bases aligning to TRBD1. Per germline, CDR1 SEHNR and CDR2 FQNEAQ (reference sequence). The V and J ends lost 1 base and 5 bases, in that order; junction bases with no gene match: 5. CDR3 length equals 15 residues. CDR3 nucleotides: TGTGCCAGCAGCTTAGGGGACAGCCGATATCAGCCCCAGCATTTT. It codes for CASSLGDSRYQPQHF.

This clone was observed once. The chain couples TRBV28 to TRBJ1-5, with a tentative D call TRBD1 (5 bases). CDR1 and CDR2 (germline): MDHEN, SYDVKM. Trimming pared 6 bases from V and 9 bases from J, leaving 18 bases between. The CDR3 covers 14 residues. The CDR3 DNA is TGTGCCAGCAGCGCGGACGAAGGGGTTGGGCCCCAGCATTTT. This translates into CASSADEGVGPQHF.